This T cell receptor (beta chain) was recorded in a study of cytomegalovirus exposure and HLA in healthy donors (dated by TCRdb to 2016 to 2017). Some background on the complete study: According to an earlier analysis of around 600 of the donors, roughly 180 million T cells yielded roughly 110 million unique TCR beta sequences and 276 Gb of sequence data. Around 300 gigabases of sequencing data and 80 million or so unique TCR sequences were included in an early release covering over 600 HLA-typed donors. Among the roughly 400 genotyped donors, around 79% belonged to the genetic ancestry cluster associated with self-reported Caucasian donors. The study was designed to test whether signatures of past pathogen exposure could be identified by cataloging public T cell receptors. Using immunosequencing, the study profiled T cell repertoires from about 610 subjects and related those repertoires to cytomegalovirus serostatus. In addition to the first cohort of hundreds of subjects, a separate validation cohort of over 90 different subjects was used. High-throughput TCR immunosequencing, statistical association of individual TCRs with disease status, and machine learning were combined to predict cytomegalovirus infection status. To study patterns of TCR occurrence, a later analysis re-analyzed previously published TCR beta repertoires from several hundred donors and added high-resolution HLA genotyping. Rather than using new phenotypic data, the later analysis identified candidate immune exposures from TCR beta sequences and from how often those sequences occurred across donors. To decide whether each TCR beta V gene segment behaved as functional or pseudogenic, an earlier analysis of approximately 620 of the donors relied on high-throughput TCR beta sequencing. Alongside the repertoire data, information on donor age, sex, ethnicity and CMV serostatus was compiled. A later genetic analysis took genome-wide SNP genotypes for about 55% of the 666 donors and used that subset as a discovery cohort. All discovery cohort repertoires had been generated on a single sequencing platform. HLA typing covered class I and class II loci at four-digit resolution. The number of typed donors differed by locus: about 620-630 for A, B, C, DRB1 and DQB1; approximately 530 for DQA1; 606 for DPA1; and 400 to 480 for DPB1. Because of strong linkage in the cohort, roughly 5 DR-DQ haplotypes were treated as single units for association and clustering. Among approximately 370 genotyped donors of the cohort, an average of approximately 240,000 unique TCR beta nucleotide sequences was sequenced per donor, of which about 19% were non-productive. Overall study results and their limits: Sequencing depth was assumed to be roughly uniform across donors in the presence/absence analyses, though that assumption may not hold. According to a later analysis, most CMV-associated TCR beta chains appeared to be HLA-restricted, and the HLA associations seemed to be driven largely by CMV exposure. According to a later analysis, parvovirus B19, influenza, CMV and Epstein-Barr virus appeared linked to several top co-occurrence clusters. V-gene and J-gene trimming of TCR beta chains was associated with a missense DCLRE1C variant in a later genetic analysis, and the association was replicated in an independent cohort. The cohort was sequenced for TCR beta chains only, and without alpha or paired-chain data the features that could be detected were limited. Across donors, most TCR sequences were observed very rarely, whereas some public TCRs were present in many individuals. In an earlier analysis of 587 of the donors, most TCR beta V segments were observed in productive rearrangements about 87% or about 30% of the time, broadly matching IMGT annotations. Assigning TCR associations to individual alleles was difficult when HLA alleles, especially DR and DQ, strongly co-occurred. In vitro tests confirmed that a few of the cytomegalovirus-associated TCR beta chains recognize cytomegalovirus antigens. In the study, 150 to 200 TCR beta chains were listed as associated with cytomegalovirus. Correlated functional status among segregating V segments might reflect linkage disequilibrium, but an unknown experimental factor could not be ruled out. Because the 87-base-pair reads could not distinguish some IMGT-functional V segments, including TRBV6-2 and TRBV6-3, those segments were excluded. At a false discovery rate of 0.05, a later analysis linked 15,000 to 20,000 TCR beta sequences to specific HLA alleles. In a later analysis, HLA-associated TCR beta chains were found to be more clonally expanded and to have lower generation probabilities than equally common non-associated chains. According to a later genetic analysis, donors in an Asian-associated ancestry cluster had fewer N-insertions in productive TCRs than the approximately 650-donor mean. Because some donors lacked HLA typing at each locus, the association tests relied only on the typed subset. According to the authors, the approach could potentially be generalized to other disease states and immunological phenotypes. Because counts were too low, approximately 18 rarely observed V segments, including chromosome 9 orphons, were excluded from the earlier analysis of around 590 of the donors. The only immune exposure information available for the cohort was CMV serostatus. The sequencing pipeline was judged likely to have produced a cluster of highly shared sequence variants as a technical artifact. In both the original and validation cohorts, the classifier was reported to diagnose cytomegalovirus status with high specificity and sensitivity. In a later analysis, TCR association rates were found to vary across HLA loci, with the most associated TCRs seen for DRB1 alleles and the fewest for HLA-C alleles. A further reported finding was that TCR beta sequences accurately predicted the HLA-A and HLA-B alleles for most subjects in the first cohort.

The library was produced with the immunoSEQ multiplex PCR assay. A mixture of 60 forward primers for TCR Vbeta segments and 13 reverse primers for TCR Jbeta segments was used in the multiplex PCR. The CDR3 region of rearranged TCR beta genes was amplified from genomic DNA with a multiplex PCR assay. On the Illumina HiSeq System, the amplified TCR beta libraries were sequenced as 87-base-pair reads. The paper's data handling went like this. A later analysis counted approximately 76 million unique TCR beta chains across the 550 to 750 repertoires, and about 10 million of these chains were shared by at least two donors. To remove PCR and sequencing errors, raw reads were error-corrected and collapsed into unique sequences using a nearest-neighbor algorithm that merged closely related sequences. Alignment of CDR3 sequences to IMGT reference sequences was used to assign V, D and J gene segments. For a sequence to be retained, at least a six-nucleotide match to both a V gene segment and a J gene segment was required. Rearrangements were called productive when the CDR3 lacked stop codons and stayed in frame with V and J; all others were non-productive. CDR3 was defined according to IMGT convention as the region running from the second conserved V-encoded cysteine to the conserved J-encoded phenylalanine. Sequences without an unambiguous match to a single V gene segment were excluded from the earlier analysis of several hundred of the donors. An earlier analysis of several hundred of the donors called V segments functional above 56.7% productive rearrangements and segregating when the between-donor standard deviation exceeded 5%. A statistical classification framework was built to diagnose cytomegalovirus status from the catalog of TCR beta chain sequences. V and J gene assignment, in a later analysis, came from comparing TCR nucleotide sequences with IMGT/GENE-DB human TR gene sequences. A later analysis assigned CDR3 sequences and most-parsimonious VDJ recombination scenarios with the TCRdist pipeline. In a later analysis, every TCR beta chain was defined by the combination of its CDR3 amino acid sequence and its V-gene family, and reads without a unique V-gene family were dropped. In a later analysis, fewer than 650 highly shared, low-generation-probability nucleotide sequences were removed to address suspected cross-contamination and a sequencing artifact. In a later analysis, a clonal expansion index was calculated for each public chain from normalized within-repertoire ranks of inferred template counts. In a later analysis, generation probabilities were computed using a VDJ recombination model fitted to out-of-frame rearrangements, and the results were checked against IGoR. A later analysis scored TCR-TCR, TCR-HLA and TCR-CMV co-occurrence with hypergeometric tests, applying a repertoire-size bias correction to TCR pairs. In a later analysis, false discovery rates were estimated by permuting HLA or CMV assignments 20 times. In a later analysis, co-occurring TCRs were grouped with DBSCAN, and TCRdist sequence similarity was added when clustering was performed within HLA-allele-positive subsets. Repertoires with fewer than 30,000 or more than 120,000 public chains were left out of co-occurrence clustering, as were about five repertoires with anomalous nucleotide sharing. The clones in this table, taken by TCRdb from immuneACCESS, are in-frame only. Not every clone is retained; where verified, under half of the shortfall comes from an unresolved V gene, and the cause of the rest is unknown. V and J calls plus clone size are reproduced from that table; the DNA served to infer D and trimming. This sample gives over 100,000 clones in total; around 73% of them show up just once. Around 7.7% of the sample is taken by the ten largest.

This clone appeared a few times. It has no known antigen specificity. No base qualities exist here, and no much larger clone lies one base off it. V lost 5 bases and J lost 1 base, and the count of bases not matched to a germline gene is 1. Measured from the cysteine to the phenylalanine, the CDR3 is 14 residues long. CDR3 DNA is the only sequence kept; it has 42 bases, read in frame from the first base. CDR1 and CDR2, per the germline V gene, are SGHVS and FQNEAQ. The cohort was made up of several hundred healthy bone marrow donors. All cohort members were sampled while nominally healthy, although unrecorded immune exposures were likely present. The donor tested CMV seronegative and was one of the 352 seronegative cohort members. Each donor provided a peripheral blood sample, and peripheral blood mononuclear cells were used for TCR beta sequencing. Genomic DNA extraction from the blood cell samples was performed with the Qiagen DNeasy Blood Extraction Kit.

The chain links TRBV7-8 with TRBJ1-5, and 8 junctional nucleotides match TRBD1. This TCR was recovered from a man aged 35-49 years in good health and CMV-seronegative. Material for sequencing was PBMCs. The nucleotide sequence is TGTGCCAGCAGCCGGGACAGGAGCAATCAGCCCCAGCATTTT. The translation is CASSRDRSNQPQHF.